Below, 29 T cell receptor beta chains from the same sample are listed, as sequenced in a study of identical twins. A single record per CDR3 protein comes from TCRdb applying MiXCR to the 5' RACE reads. This table holds some 460,000 distinct CDR3 sequences, approximately 14% found once. The data were also submitted as part of a second study, on yellow fever vaccine responses in identical twins.

The sequenced sample consisted of CD4+ T cells sorted from blood. These receptors were taken from a woman aged 18 to 35 in good health.

The chain combines TRBV11-3 with TRBJ2-1, with 11 bases fitting TRBD2. Germline V CDR1 and CDR2: SGHNT, YENEEA. J was trimmed by 9 bases and V by 5 bases; bases with no gene match: 9. The CDR3 length is 15 residues. The CDR3 region is CASSPTSGSSGEQFF. In DNA form, the CDR3 reads TGTGCCAGCAGCCCTACTAGCGGGAGTAGTGGTGAGCAGTTCTTC.

Ten or more counts support this clonotype. The V and J genes are TRBV30 and TRBJ1-5, with 7 positions matching TRBD1. Germline assignment: CDR1 GTSNPN and CDR2 SVGIG (reference sequence). The CDR3 runs to 15 residues. After removal of 3 bases from V and 1 base from J, the junction contained 6 bases not matched to a gene. In DNA, the CDR3 is TGTGCCTGGAGGGCCCAGGGGGGAAGCAATCAGCCCCAGCATTTT. This encodes CAWRAQGGSNQPQHF.

This chain joins TRBV6-1 and TRBJ2-1; the D is unclear. The CDR3 has 15 amino acids. Trimming stripped 6 bases from V and 8 bases from J, with 20 bases between. Per the germline V gene, CDR1 is MNHNS and CDR2 is SASEGT. The CDR3 sequence is CASSRLVLPGYEQFF. The CDR3 DNA is TGTGCCAGCAGCCGACTCGTTCTACCCGGCTATGAGCAGTTCTTC.

This chain joins TRBV29-1 and TRBJ2-5; 7 nucleotides agree with TRBD2. CDR3 length: 13 residues. Per the germline V gene, CDR1 is SQVTM and CDR2 is ANQGSEA. The ends lost 4 bases at V and 2 bases at J; junction bases unmatched: 4. The CDR3 spells CSVGAGPQETQYF. The CDR3 nucleotides read TGCAGCGTTGGAGCGGGACCACAAGAGACCCAGTACTTC.

The genes are TRBV9 and TRBJ2-4; 12 nucleotides align to TRBD2. The V and J ends lost 4 bases and 2 bases, in that order; junction bases with no gene match: 13. The CDR3 length is 19 residues. Germline loops: CDR1 SGDLS, CDR2 YYNGEE. CDR3 sequence: CASSPRLQLAGGPKNIQYF. Written as DNA, the CDR3 is TGTGCCAGCAGCCCCCGGCTTCAACTAGCGGGAGGACCCAAAAACATTCAGTACTTC.

This chain links TRBV5-1 with TRBJ1-2, with 8 nucleotides matching TRBD1. This CDR3 region has 14 residues. Germline V gene data show CDR1 as SGHRS and CDR2 as YFSETQ. J was trimmed by 6 bases and V by 4 bases; bases with no gene match: 8. In nucleotides, the CDR3 is TGCGCCAGCAGCAGGACGACAGGGGTCGATGGCTACACCTTC. Translating gives CASSRTTGVDGYTF.

This clonotype was found a few times. The chain links TRBV10-1 to TRBJ2-6, with D unclear. Germline-derived CDR1 and CDR2 are WNHNN and SYGVQD (reference sequence). CDR3 length equals 16 residues. V was trimmed by 3 bases and J by 2 bases, leaving 11 bases between them. Here the CDR3 reads CASSDTGSPGANVLTF. DNA for the CDR3: TGCGCCAGCAGTGATACGGGTTCCCCTGGGGCCAACGTCCTGACTTTC.

This clonotype was detected only a few times. This chain connects TRBV29-1 to TRBJ2-3; 12 bases fit TRBD1. Trimming at V came to 4 bases and at J to 5 bases, leaving 10 bases not matched to a gene. From germline, CDR1 is SQVTM and CDR2 ANQGSEA. The CDR3 is 16 residues long. CDR3 protein: CSVGGGRDRGRDTQYF. The CDR3 coding sequence is TGCAGCGTTGGAGGGGGTAGGGACAGGGGGCGAGATACGCAGTATTTT.

This clonotype was counted many times. The chain links TRBV29-1 to TRBJ2-5; maybe TRBD2 (5 bases). Germline V gives CDR1 SQVTM, CDR2 ANQGSEA. The ends were cut back, 8 bases at V and 7 bases at J, with 23 bases in the middle. The CDR3 sequence is 14 residues long. The CDR3 DNA follows: TGCAGCATAACCCGGGTGACGGGATCGGGGACCCAGTACTTC. Translated, it gives CSITRVTGSGTQYF.

This chain connects TRBV6-6 to TRBJ2-1, with D possibly matching TRBD2 (6 bases). The germline gives CDR1 MNHNY, CDR2 SVGAGI (reference sequence). V was pared by 6 bases and J by 3 bases, with 9 bases between. This CDR3 has 13 residues. In nucleotides, the CDR3 is TGTGCCAGCAGGACTAGTCTCTACAATGAGCAGTTCTTC. This codes for CASRTSLYNEQFF.

This clonotype has more than one count but fewer than ten. The chain uses TRBV20-1 and TRBJ2-3; weak D call: TRBD1 (5 bases). The germline gives CDR1 DFQATT, CDR2 SNEGSKA (reference sequence). This CDR3 spans 11 amino acids. V was shortened by 4 bases and J by 5 bases, with 7 bases between the two germline ends. CDR3 sequence reads: CSATGQDTQYF. CDR3 coding DNA: TGCAGTGCTACCGGACAAGATACGCAGTATTTT.

The chain joins TRBV5-1 to TRBJ2-2; a weak D match, TRBD1 (5 bases). CDR1 SGHRS and CDR2 YFSETQ come from the germline V gene. CDR3 length equals 15 residues. The V gene lost 4 bases and the J gene lost 1 base, with 11 bases spanning the gap. Here the CDR3 reads CASSLSRENTGELFF. CDR3 DNA sequence: TGCGCCAGCAGCCTCTCCAGGGAGAACACCGGGGAGCTGTTTTTT.

This clonotype appeared a few times. J is TRBJ2-7 and V is TRBV11-1; D gene ambiguous. CDR3 length: 14 residues. From germline, CDR1 is SGHAT and CDR2 FQDESV (reference sequence). Trimming took off 2 bases at V and 0 bases at J, with 8 bases between the two ends. The CDR3 bases are TGTGCCAGCAGCTTAAGCACACACTCCTACGAGCAGTACTTC. Translated, it gives CASSLSTHSYEQYF.

The chain is built from TRBV3-1 and TRBJ2-2; TRBD2 matches 11 bases. The V and J ends lost 6 bases and 7 bases, in that order; junction bases with no gene match: 13. The CDR3 has 17 residues. Germline assignment: CDR1 LGHDT and CDR2 YNNKEL (reference sequence). The DNA for the CDR3 is TGTGCCAGCAGGCATGCCCTAGCGGGAGGCCACCTCGGGGAGCTGTTTTTT. Translated, it gives CASRHALAGGHLGELFF.

This clonotype was observed a handful of times. V gene TRBV15 combines with J gene TRBJ2-2; no firm D call. The CDR3 totals 16 residues. Germline assignment: CDR1 LNHNV and CDR2 YYDKDF (reference sequence). V was pared by 0 bases and J by 6 bases, with 14 bases between. In DNA form, the CDR3 reads TGTGCCACCAGCAGAGATCTCCTCTCTCCGCCCGGGGAGCTGTTTTTT. Amino acid sequence: CATSRDLLSPPGELFF.

In this sample, this clonotype turned up many times. This rearrangement joins TRBV9 to TRBJ1-1; D may be TRBD1 (6 bases). The CDR3 length is 16 residues. CDR1 is SGDLS, CDR2 YYNGEE, per germline. The V and J ends lost 4 bases and 0 bases respectively, with 16 bases between them. CDR3 in amino acids: CASSPTGANMNTEAFF. As DNA, the CDR3 is TGTGCCAGCAGCCCCACGGGGGCGAATATGAACACTGAAGCTTTCTTT. The full variable domain, with the rest looked up from reference TRBV9 and TRBJ1-1, is DSGVTQTPKHLITATGQRVTLRCSPRSGDLSVYWYQQSLDQGLQFLIQYYNGEERAKGNILERFSAQQFPDLHSELNLSSLELGDSALYFCASSPTGANMNTEAFFGQGTRLTVV.

V usage is TRBV6-1 and J usage is TRBJ2-5, with TRBD1 as a possible D gene (5 bases). The CDR3 is 15 amino acids. Trimming removed 6 bases at V and 1 base at J, with 15 bases between. Germline loops: CDR1 MNHNS, CDR2 SASEGT. The CDR3 sequence: CASSRFDSSQETQYF. As DNA, the CDR3 is TGTGCCAGCAGCCGATTTGACAGTTCCCAAGAGACCCAGTACTTC.

The J gene is TRBJ2-4, the V gene TRBV20-1, with 13 positions matching TRBD2. The germline gives CDR1 DFQATT, CDR2 SNEGSKA (reference sequence). V was pared by 5 bases and J by 8 bases, with 9 bases of the junction left unmatched. CDR3 length: 15 amino acids. The chain's CDR3 is CSASTSGRALDIQYF. The CDR3 DNA follows: TGCAGTGCTTCCACTAGCGGGAGGGCCTTGGACATTCAGTACTTC.

In this sample, this clonotype turned up a few times. The chain links TRBV12-3 or TRBV12-4 to TRBJ1-2; no definite D call. Trimming took 3 bases from V and 3 from J, leaving 5 bases between them. This CDR3 has 12 residues. The DNA for the CDR3 is TGTGCCAGCAGTTTTATGGACTATGGCTACACCTTC. Encoded protein: CASSFMDYGYTF.

The chain combines TRBV29-1 with TRBJ2-7; no firm D call. CDR1 is SQVTM and CDR2 is ANQGSEA in the germline V gene. The CDR3 is made up of 15 amino acids. With 0 bases removed from V and 10 bases from J, the gap between germline ends came to 22 bases. In DNA form, the CDR3 reads TGCAGCGTTGAAGATCAACAATTCCCAAGACCTAATCAGTACTTC. This sequence encodes CSVEDQQFPRPNQYF.

This clonotype was observed at least ten times. The rearrangement uses TRBV5-1 and TRBJ2-1; 8 bases are a match to TRBD2. The CDR3 has 15 residues. CDR1 and CDR2 from the germline V gene are SGHRS and YFSETQ. V trimming: 0 bases; J trimming: 4 bases; junction bases outside the gene matches: 3. CDR3 sequence: CASSLERGIYNEQFF. The CDR3 bases are TGCGCCAGCAGCTTGGAGCGGGGGATTTACAATGAGCAGTTCTTC.

This clonotype was seen many times. The chain has TRBV5-1 and TRBJ2-3, with D perhaps given as TRBD1 or TRBD2 (7 bases each). Germline CDR1 and CDR2: SGHRS and YFSETQ. The ends were cut back, 3 bases at V and 5 bases at J, with 10 bases in the middle. This CDR3 is 13 amino acids long. CDR3 sequence: CASSSGGGDTQYF. CDR3 sequence (DNA): TGCGCCAGCAGCTCAGGGGGGGGAGATACGCAGTATTTT.

In this sample, this clonotype turned up many times. This chain joins TRBV7-2 and TRBJ2-2; no reliable D call. Germline CDR1 and CDR2: SGHTA and FQGNSA. This CDR3 contains 15 residues. The V gene lost 1 base and the J gene lost 5 bases, with 11 bases spanning the gap. CDR3 nucleotides: TGTGCCAGCAGCTTAGTCCCGACGGAAACCGGGGAGCTGTTTTTT. The encoded protein is CASSLVPTETGELFF.

This clonotype was picked up one time. J is TRBJ2-1 and V is TRBV20-1, with 9 bases lining up with TRBD2. The CDR3 totals 18 residues. In germline, CDR1 is DFQATT, CDR2 SNEGSKA (reference sequence). J gave up 0 bases and V 6 bases, and 15 bases lay outside the gene matches. The CDR3 reads CSATSRASGVSSYNEQFF. Written as DNA, the CDR3 is TGCAGTGCCACTTCACGGGCTAGCGGGGTCAGCTCCTACAATGAGCAGTTCTTC.

V usage is TRBV20-1 and J usage is TRBJ2-6; 8 nucleotides agree with TRBD1. Germline-derived CDR1 and CDR2 are DFQATT and SNEGSKA (reference sequence). The CDR3 runs to 16 residues. After removal of 3 bases from V and 1 base from J, the junction contained 5 bases not matched to a gene. The CDR3 sequence: CSASDRGRSGANVLTF. CDR3 nucleotides: TGCAGTGCTAGCGACAGGGGTAGGTCTGGGGCCAACGTCCTGACTTTC.

In its sample, this clonotype was seen a few times. The chain couples TRBV11-2 to TRBJ2-5, with D perhaps matching TRBD1 or TRBD2 (5 bases each). The CDR3 consists of 15 residues. Trimming left V 8 bases short and J 4 bases short, with 20 bases between. Germline CDR1 SGHAT, CDR2 FQNNGV. The CDR3: CASSLGGRESETQYF. The CDR3 nucleotides read TGTGCCAGCTCCTTAGGTGGCAGGGAGTCAGAGACCCAGTACTTC.

This chain joins TRBV5-1 and TRBJ1-1, with TRBD1 as a possible D gene (6 bases). Per germline, CDR1 SGHRS and CDR2 YFSETQ. The length of the CDR3 is 17 residues. The germline V and J ends were trimmed by 0 bases and 4 bases, with 19 bases remaining between them. CDR3 loop: CASSLAGGTGTGTEAFF. The CDR3 DNA follows: TGCGCCAGCAGCTTGGCGGGGGGTACAGGGACCGGCACTGAAGCTTTCTTT.

This clonotype was seen a few times. The V gene is TRBV6-2 or TRBV6-3, the J gene TRBJ2-7; the D call may be TRBD1 or TRBD2 (5 bases each). Germline CDR1 and CDR2: MNHEY and SVGEGT. Deletions cut 0 bases from V and 3 bases from J, with 18 bases between. The CDR3 covers 17 residues. CDR3 region: CASSYSRGSRNLYEQYF. The CDR3 DNA is TGTGCCAGCAGTTACTCGAGGGGTTCGAGAAACCTCTACGAGCAGTACTTC.

This clonotype was counted only a few times. The V and J genes are TRBV29-1 and TRBJ2-1, with 10 bases identical to TRBD2. Unmatched junction bases numbered 7, after V lost 6 bases and J lost 2 bases. This CDR3 has 15 amino acids. In germline, CDR1 is SQVTM, CDR2 ANQGSEA. The CDR3 spells CSVVTGTSAYNEQFF. CDR3 DNA: TGCAGCGTAGTTACCGGGACTAGCGCCTACAATGAGCAGTTCTTC.